One sample yielded the 20 T cell receptor beta chains listed below, sequenced in a study of blood T cell repertoires in COVID-19. The method was immunoSEQ multiplex PCR; TCRdb's version includes in-frame clones alone and lacks a portion of them. Of under 150,000 clones detected, roughly 88% appear once; the ten largest clones hold 1% to 1.5%. The sequenced sample was PBMCs or T cells enriched from blood (not recorded which). These receptors were collected from a woman aged 25 to 39 with acute COVID-19.

V gene TRBV27 combines with J gene TRBJ2-3; 10 bases match TRBD2. The CDR3 is 14 amino acids. Trimming removed 5 bases from V and 5 bases from J; junction bases left unmatched: 4. Germline lookup yields CDR1 MNHEY and CDR2 SMNVEV (reference sequence). CDR3 sequence reads: CASSRRTSGDTQYF. CDR3 in DNA: TGTGCCAGCAGTCGACGGACTAGCGGAGATACGCAGTATTTT.

V and J are TRBV30 and TRBJ1-5; weak D call: TRBD1 (6 bases). This CDR3 region has 13 residues. The V end was cut by 2 bases, the J end by 6 bases, with 11 bases between. The germline V gene encodes CDR1 GTSNPN and CDR2 SVGIG (reference sequence). The DNA for the CDR3 is TGTGCCTGGAGTCGGGGAGGGGGTCAGCCCCAGCATTTT. Translating gives CAWSRGGGQPQHF.

This chain uses TRBV12-2 with TRBJ1-4; the table's D call of TRBD1 was not tested on the DNA. TRBV12-2 is a recognized pseudogene. The CDR3 spans 15 residues. The CDR3 coding sequence is TGTGCAAGTCGCAACCGGGACAGGGGAAGGGAAAAACTGTTTTTT. It yields the protein CASRNRDRGREKLFF.

V gene TRBV4-2 combines with J gene TRBJ2-1; 8 bases fit TRBD2. The trim removed 0 bases at V and 10 bases at J, leaving 11 bases unmatched. Per the germline V gene, CDR1 is LGHNA and CDR2 is YNFKEQ. CDR3 size: 16 residues. The CDR3 DNA reads TGTGCCAGCAGCCAAGAGGCGGGAGGCGGGATCCGGGAGCAGTTCTTC. This sequence encodes CASSQEAGGGIREQFF.

The J gene is TRBJ2-1, the V gene TRBV5-1; 11 bases fit TRBD2. The CDR3 extends over 15 amino acids. Germline trimming cut 4 bases from V and 8 bases from J; bases unmatched to any gene: 8. Germline CDR1 and CDR2: SGHRS and YFSETQ. CDR3 sequence: CASSQTSGSIYEQFF. The DNA of the CDR3 is TGCGCCAGCAGCCAAACTAGCGGGAGTATCTATGAGCAGTTCTTC. Using reference TRBV5-1 and TRBJ2-1 for the parts outside the CDR3, the full variable domain is KAGVTQTPRYLIKTRGQQVTLSCSPISGHRSVSWYQQTPGQGLQFLFEYFSETQRNKGNFPGRFSGRQFSNSRSEMNVSTLELGDSALYLCASSQTSGSIYEQFFGPGTRLTVL.

The rearrangement uses TRBV5-6 and TRBJ2-5, with 10 bases lining up with TRBD2. This CDR3 is 14 amino acids long. CDR1 is SGHDT, CDR2 YYEEEE, per germline. V gave up 0 bases and J gave up 5 bases; unmatched junction bases: 1. As DNA, the CDR3 is TGTGCCAGCAGCTTGGTTAGCGGGAGGGAGACCCAGTACTTC. This translates into CASSLVSGRETQYF.

V and J are TRBV3-1 (or the pseudogene TRBV3-2) and TRBJ2-3, with D possibly being TRBD2 (5 bases). CDR1 and CDR2 (germline): LGHDT, YNNKEL (reference sequence). The length of the CDR3 is 17 residues. The germline V and J ends were trimmed by 0 bases and 4 bases, with 17 bases remaining between them. Here the CDR3 reads CASSQDVSATTPDTQYF. In DNA, the CDR3 is TGTGCCAGCAGCCAAGACGTTAGCGCCACCACCCCAGATACGCAGTATTTT.

The chain joins TRBV6-5 to TRBJ1-6; TRBD1 matches at 8 bases. Trimming at V came to 3 bases and at J to 8 bases, leaving 3 bases not matched to a gene. The germline CDR1 and CDR2 sequences are MNHEY and SVGAGI. This CDR3 has 14 amino acids. CDR3 DNA sequence: TGTGCCAGCAGTTATCAGGGGGCTCATTCACCCCTCCACTTT. It translates to CASSYQGAHSPLHF.

V usage is TRBV28 and J usage is TRBJ1-2, with 8 bases that match TRBD1. Germline CDR1 MDHEN, CDR2 SYDVKM. V dropped 2 bases and J dropped 6; count of bases not matched to a gene: 5. This CDR3 has 14 amino acids. The CDR3 loop is CASSLPQGAHGYTF. Here the CDR3 DNA reads TGTGCCAGCAGTTTACCCCAGGGGGCGCATGGCTACACCTTC.

This rearrangement joins TRBV9 to TRBJ2-7; 15 bases fit TRBD2. Trimming took 3 bases from V and 0 from J; bases not matched to a gene: 1. CDR3 length: 16 residues. CDR1 SGDLS and CDR2 YYNGEE come from the germline V gene. The CDR3 region is CASSEGLAGGSYEQYF. The CDR3, as DNA: TGTGCCAGCAGCGAGGGACTAGCGGGAGGCTCCTACGAGCAGTACTTC.

V usage is TRBV18 and J usage is TRBJ2-7; a possible D gene is TRBD2 (5 bases). The V gene lost 2 bases and the J gene lost 2 bases, with 10 bases spanning the gap. This CDR3 is 14 amino acids long. CDR1 and CDR2 from the germline V gene are KGHSH and LQKENI. The CDR3 sequence is CASSPRGLAYEQYF. CDR3 nucleotides: TGTGCCAGCTCACCAAGAGGGCTCGCCTACGAGCAGTACTTC. The whole variable domain, filled in from reference TRBV18 and TRBJ2-7, reads NAGVMQNPRHLVRRRGQEARLRCSPMKGHSHVYWYRQLPEEGLKFMVYLQKENIIDESGMPKERFSAEFPKEGPSILRIQQVVRGDSAAYFCASSPRGLAYEQYFGPGTRLTVT.

The V call is TRBV24-1, the J call TRBJ1-5, with 7 bases aligning to TRBD1. The CDR3 loop spans 15 amino acids. Germline V lookup: CDR1 KGHDR, CDR2 SFDVKD. Germline trimming cut 4 bases from V and 4 bases from J; bases unmatched to any gene: 6. The CDR3, as DNA: TGTGCCACCAGTGAAAGACAGGGCCCTAATCAGCCCCAGCATTTT. Translation: CATSERQGPNQPQHF.

The J gene is TRBJ1-3, the V gene TRBV6-5; D unresolved. The CDR3 runs 13 residues. Deletions cut 9 bases from V and 5 bases from J, with 14 bases between. CDR1 and CDR2 (germline): MNHEY, SVGAGI. CDR3 residues: CARTQVERNTIYF. As DNA, the CDR3 is TGTGCCAGAACCCAGGTCGAAAGAAACACCATATATTTT.

This chain uses TRBV9 with TRBJ2-1; 13 nucleotides match TRBD2. Germline CDR1 and CDR2: SGDLS and YYNGEE. This CDR3 contains 17 residues. V lost 3 bases, J lost 4 bases, and 7 bases stayed unmatched. The DNA for the CDR3 is TGTGCCAGCAGCGAGCCGCCGGGACTAGCGGGGTACAATGAGCAGTTCTTC. This gives the protein CASSEPPGLAGYNEQFF.

V and J are TRBV4-2 and TRBJ2-7; TRBD2 might be the D (5 bases). Trimming stripped 0 bases from V and 2 bases from J, with 11 bases between. Germline V CDR1 and CDR2: LGHNA, YNFKEQ. The CDR3 length is 15 residues. The CDR3 is CASSQDSGDAYEQYF. The DNA for the CDR3 is TGTGCCAGCAGCCAAGACAGCGGTGACGCCTACGAGCAGTACTTC.

The V and J genes are TRBV7-2 and TRBJ2-3, with TRBD1 as a possible D gene (6 bases). Germline-derived CDR1 and CDR2 are SGHTA and FQGNSA. V lost 5 bases, J lost 5 bases, and 20 bases lay in between. CDR3 length: 16 residues. CDR3: CASSGQGPLTRDTQYF. CDR3 sequence (DNA): TGTGCCAGCAGCGGGCAGGGGCCCCTCACGAGAGATACGCAGTATTTT.

The genes are TRBV5-1 and TRBJ2-7; TRBD1 aligns across 7 bases. Germline CDR1 and CDR2: SGHRS and YFSETQ. CDR3 length: 15 residues. The V and J ends lost 4 bases and 5 bases, in that order; junction bases with no gene match: 12. The CDR3 DNA reads as TGCGCCAGCAGCACAGGGACAGCGTCTGAGGACGAGCAGTACTTC. Amino acid sequence: CASSTGTASEDEQYF. Full variable domain (missing parts from reference TRBV5-1 and TRBJ2-7): KAGVTQTPRYLIKTRGQQVTLSCSPISGHRSVSWYQQTPGQGLQFLFEYFSETQRNKGNFPGRFSGRQFSNSRSEMNVSTLELGDSALYLCASSTGTASEDEQYFGPGTRLTVT.

This chain links TRBV6-2 or TRBV6-3 with TRBJ1-6; 7 positions agree with TRBD1. In germline, CDR1 is MNHEY, CDR2 SVGEGT. This CDR3 region has 14 residues. The junction had 4 bases not matched to a gene; V was cut back by 3 bases and J by 8 bases. The CDR3 coding sequence is TGTGCCAGCAGTTATTTCCAGGGGGATTCACCCCTCCACTTT. As protein: CASSYFQGDSPLHF.

The V and J genes are TRBV4-1 and TRBJ2-1; 8 bases match TRBD2. This CDR3 is 16 amino acids long. The J segment lost 2 bases and the V segment lost 1 base, leaving 4 bases of the junction unmatched. Germline assignment: CDR1 MGHRA and CDR2 YSYEKL. CDR3 nucleotides: TGCGCCAGCAGCCAAGCCACTAGCGGCACCTACAATGAGCAGTTCTTC. It yields the protein CASSQATSGTYNEQFF.

V and J are TRBV25-1 and TRBJ1-1, with 7 positions matching TRBD1. After removal of 4 bases from V and 1 base from J, the junction contained 6 bases not matched to a gene. The germline V gene encodes CDR1 MGHDK and CDR2 SYGVNS. This CDR3 has 15 amino acids. This CDR3 is CASSVHRGENTEAFF. The CDR3, as DNA: TGTGCCAGCAGTGTACACAGGGGCGAGAACACTGAAGCTTTCTTT.